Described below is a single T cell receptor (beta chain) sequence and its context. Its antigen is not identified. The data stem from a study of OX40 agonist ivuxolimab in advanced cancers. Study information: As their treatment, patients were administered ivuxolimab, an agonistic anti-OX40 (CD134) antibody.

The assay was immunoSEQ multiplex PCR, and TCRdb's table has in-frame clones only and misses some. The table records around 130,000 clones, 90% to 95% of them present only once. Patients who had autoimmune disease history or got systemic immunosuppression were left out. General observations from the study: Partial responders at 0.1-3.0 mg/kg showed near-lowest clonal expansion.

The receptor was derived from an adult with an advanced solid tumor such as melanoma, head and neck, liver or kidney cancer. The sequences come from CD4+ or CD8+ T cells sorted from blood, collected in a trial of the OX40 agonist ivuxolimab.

The CDR3 bases are TGTGCCAGCACTCTTCTAGCCATGAACACTGAAGCTTTCTTT. Translated: CASTLLAMNTEAFF. The V call is TRBV6-5, the J call TRBJ1-1; D unresolved. The CDR3 length is 14 residues. The germline gives CDR1 MNHEY, CDR2 SVGAGI. Trimming cost V 7 bases and J 0 bases, with 12 bases left between them.